This T cell receptor (beta chain) was documented in a study of T cells after yellow fever vaccination. This clonotype appeared a few times. TCRdb processed the 5' RACE reads anew with MiXCR; each CDR3 protein has one entry. The sample lists some 390,000 distinct CDR3 sequences; under 20% were seen once. Germline V gene sequence: CDR1 DFQATT, CDR2 SNEGSKA (reference sequence). The V gene end was trimmed by 0 bases and the J gene end by 5 bases; junction bases not matched to a gene: 9. The CDR3 runs to 16 residues. The rearrangement joins TRBV20-1 to TRBJ2-7, with TRBD2 identical over 11 bases. This specimen consisted of PBMCs, obtained before the yellow fever booster vaccination. The sequence was collected from a man between 18 and 35 years old who received the YFV17D yellow fever vaccine. Here the CDR3 DNA reads TGCAGTGCTAGAGATCTCTCTAGCGGGGGGATGAACGAGCAGTACTTC. The encoded protein is CSARDLSSGGMNEQYF.